The 18 T cell receptor beta chains reported below all come from one sample, sequenced in a study of blood T cell repertoires in COVID-19. Profiled with immunoSEQ multiplex PCR; TCRdb holds only in-frame clones, not every one. The sample consists of 90,000 or so clones, around nine tenths of them appearing once. The sequenced sample consisted of peripheral blood. These TCRs come from an elderly man with active or convalescent COVID-19.

The rearrangement joins TRBV7-9 to TRBJ2-5; D might be TRBD1 (5 bases). In germline, CDR1 is SEHNR, CDR2 FQNEAQ (reference sequence). This CDR3 comprises 16 residues. Trimming took off 2 bases at V and 3 bases at J, with 16 bases between the two ends. In DNA form, the CDR3 reads TGTGCCAGCAGCTTACTGCAAGGGGATCCGAAAGAGACCCAGTACTTC. This translates into CASSLLQGDPKETQYF.

The gene calls are TRBV19 and TRBJ2-2, with 8 bases that match TRBD1. CDR3 length equals 15 residues. Germline lookup yields CDR1 LNHDA and CDR2 SQIVND (reference sequence). J was trimmed by 1 base and V by 7 bases; bases with no gene match: 5. CDR3 coding DNA: TGTGCCAGTACTAGGACAGGGAAGAACACCGGGGAGCTGTTTTTT. Translated, it gives CASTRTGKNTGELFF.

This sequence joins TRBV6-5 and TRBJ2-7; TRBD2 matches 9 bases. The CDR3 contains 13 residues. With 7 bases clipped from V and 2 bases from J, the junction kept 3 bases outside the gene matches. Germline V lookup: CDR1 MNHEY, CDR2 SVGAGI. This chain's CDR3 is CASTAGGPYEQYF. The CDR3 bases are TGTGCCAGCACGGCGGGAGGGCCCTACGAGCAGTACTTC.

The rearrangement joins TRBV5-6 to TRBJ1-2, with no clear D. This CDR3 region has 13 residues. Trimming removed 0 bases at V and 2 bases at J, with 5 bases between. Germline V lookup: CDR1 SGHDT, CDR2 YYEEEE. The CDR3 here is CASSLDRNYGYTF. CDR3 nucleotides: TGTGCCAGCAGCTTGGACAGAAACTATGGCTACACCTTC.

The V and J genes are TRBV5-1 and TRBJ1-2, with D maybe TRBD1 (6 bases). Trimming cost V 4 bases and J 0 bases, with 13 bases left between them. Germline assignment: CDR1 SGHRS and CDR2 YFSETQ. This CDR3 contains 15 residues. The CDR3 DNA follows: TGCGCCAGCAGCAAGGGACAACCAGCTAACTATGGCTACACCTTC. Amino acid sequence: CASSKGQPANYGYTF.

V gene TRBV5-6 combines with J gene TRBJ2-7; D is possibly TRBD2 (5 bases). The CDR3 runs to 12 residues. Germline values: CDR1 SGHDT, CDR2 YYEEEE. With 4 bases removed from V and 9 bases from J, the gap between germline ends came to 14 bases. The DNA for the CDR3 is TGTGCCAGCAGCATTTTAGAACGGGGGCAGTACTTC. Its protein is CASSILERGQYF.

The V gene is TRBV4-1, the J gene TRBJ2-1; D is unresolved. The CDR3 is made up of 16 amino acids. The germline gives CDR1 MGHRA, CDR2 YSYEKL. Deletions cut 0 bases from V and 0 bases from J, with 9 bases between. The DNA for the CDR3 is TGCGCCAGCAGCCAAGATGAGTCGAGCTCCTACAATGAGCAGTTCTTC. It is translated as CASSQDESSSYNEQFF.

The rearrangement uses TRBV5-1 and TRBJ2-3, with TRBD2 matching 14 bases. CDR1 is SGHRS, CDR2 YFSETQ, per germline. The junction had 5 bases not matched to a gene; V was cut back by 2 bases and J by 6 bases. The CDR3 extends over 16 amino acids. The CDR3 nucleotides read TGCGCCAGCAGCTTAGGACTAGCGGGAGGATTGGATACGCAGTATTTT. Protein: CASSLGLAGGLDTQYF.

The V call is TRBV27, the J call TRBJ2-1, with 14 nucleotides matching TRBD2. This CDR3 contains 17 residues. Germline V gene lookup returns CDR1 MNHEY and CDR2 SMNVEV (reference sequence). V lost 3 bases, J lost 7 bases, and 8 bases stayed unmatched. The CDR3 sequence: CASSFTVGTSGSNEQFF. The CDR3 nucleotides are TGTGCCAGCAGTTTTACGGTCGGGACTAGCGGGAGTAATGAGCAGTTCTTC.

The V gene is TRBV4-2, the J gene TRBJ1-2, with no clear D. Between the trimmed V and J ends, which lost 0 bases and 4 bases, there was a span of 6 bases. Looked up from germline, CDR1 is LGHNA and CDR2 is YNFKEQ. The CDR3 is made up of 13 amino acids. CDR3: CASSQDSVYGYTF. In DNA, the CDR3 is TGTGCCAGCAGCCAAGATTCGGTCTATGGCTACACCTTC.

V gene TRBV2 combines with J gene TRBJ2-1; D gene uncertain. Trimming took off 0 bases at V and 10 bases at J, with 10 bases between the two ends. There are 13 residues in the CDR3. CDR1 SNHLY and CDR2 FYNNEI come from the germline V gene. For the CDR3, the DNA is TGTGCCAGCAGTGAAGCATTCCGGAGCGAGCAGTTCTTC. Protein sequence: CASSEAFRSEQFF.

This clone was seen once. The same CDR3 also results from other DNA sequences found in this sample. The rearrangement uses TRBV9 and TRBJ2-5, with D possibly TRBD1 on 6 matching bases. The germline V gene has CDR1 SGDLS and CDR2 YYNGEE. V was cut by 3 bases and J by 0 bases, with 12 bases left in between. This CDR3 region has 15 residues. CDR3 in amino acids: CASSAWGQDQETQYF. The CDR3 DNA is TGTGCCAGCAGCGCTTGGGGGCAAGACCAAGAGACCCAGTACTTC.

CDR3 DNA: TGTGCCAGTAGTATGGGGACAGGGAAGAATTATGGCTACACCTTC. Protein: CASSMGTGKNYGYTF. V gene TRBV19 combines with J gene TRBJ1-2, with 9 bases identical to TRBD1. Germline-derived CDR1 and CDR2 are LNHDA and SQIVND (reference sequence). The CDR3 has 15 amino acids. V lost 3 bases and J lost 5; bases outside the gene matches: 7.

This rearrangement joins TRBV4-2 to TRBJ2-1; 8 bases agree with TRBD2. V dropped 2 bases and J dropped 0; count of bases not matched to a gene: 6. The CDR3 runs to 17 residues. CDR1 and CDR2 from the germline V gene are LGHNA and YNFKEQ. CDR3 DNA sequence: TGTGCCAGCAGCCAAAGGGGGACTAGAGGCTCCTACAATGAGCAGTTCTTC. The encoded protein is CASSQRGTRGSYNEQFF.

The V call is TRBV2, the J call TRBJ2-7; unclear D gene. This CDR3 spans 12 amino acids. The V and J ends lost 6 bases and 3 bases respectively, with 9 bases between them. Per germline, CDR1 SNHLY and CDR2 FYNNEI. As DNA, the CDR3 is TGTGCCAGCAGCCAACGGTACTACGAGCAGTACTTC. Encoded protein: CASSQRYYEQYF. The whole variable domain, filled in from reference TRBV2 and TRBJ2-7, reads EPEVTQTPSHQVTQMGQEVILRCVPISNHLYFYWYRQILGQKVEFLVSFYNNEISEKSEIFDDQFSVERPDGSNFTLKIRSTKLEDSAMYFCASSQRYYEQYFGPGTRLTVT.

V and J are TRBV5-1 and TRBJ1-6; perhaps TRBD1 as D (6 bases). This CDR3 has 14 amino acids. The V gene lost 2 bases and the J gene lost 8 bases, with 11 bases spanning the gap. The germline V gene encodes CDR1 SGHRS and CDR2 YFSETQ. The CDR3 region is CASSFQGRDSPLHF. The CDR3 bases are TGCGCCAGCAGCTTCCAGGGGAGGGATTCACCCCTCCACTTT.

The chain has TRBV9 and TRBJ2-7, with 12 bases identical to TRBD2. With V trimmed by 3 bases and J by 5 bases, 6 bases remained unmatched. There are 15 residues in the CDR3. Germline V CDR1 and CDR2: SGDLS, YYNGEE. The CDR3 DNA reads as TGTGCCAGCAGCGCCCGACTAGCGGGAGTCCACGAGCAGTACTTC. Translating gives CASSARLAGVHEQYF.

V usage is TRBV24-1 and J usage is TRBJ2-3, with 9 bases that match TRBD1. Germline assignment: CDR1 KGHDR and CDR2 SFDVKD. V lost 6 bases to trimming and J lost 3 bases; unmatched junction nucleotides: 6. The CDR3 has 15 residues. The CDR3 DNA sequence: TGTGCCACCAGTATGGGACAGGGAAGAACAGATACGCAGTATTTT. It encodes CATSMGQGRTDTQYF.